These T cell receptor beta chains were read from a single sample in a study of T cell repertoires in cytomegalovirus infection. A single record per CDR3 protein comes from TCRdb applying MiXCR to the reads. Here the sample spans 290,000 or so distinct CDR3 sequences, roughly a quarter being singletons. The material sequenced was PBMCs. The receptors were sampled from a human donor in good health (CMV status not recorded). Some clones in this sample may be carry-over from other donors' samples. The conserved cysteine and the conserved F or W are not part of the CDR3 here.

CDR3 protein | J gene | V gene
ASTDGWLGGELF | TRBJ2-2 | TRBV19
ATRGRSSYNEQF | TRBJ2-1 | TRBV4-1
ASSFLSATGELF | TRBJ2-2 | TRBV7-6
ASSLDRGFQPQH | TRBJ1-5 | TRBV7-6
ASTSQGGTEAF | TRBJ1-1 | TRBV6-1
ASTLGGFLYEQY | TRBJ2-7 | TRBV7-2
ASSPLDGSYDNEQF | TRBJ2-1 | TRBV7-2
SARGLAGEETQY | TRBJ2-5 | TRBV20-1
ASREDRGRNTEAF | TRBJ1-1 | TRBV12-3/TRBV12-4
ASVPAWSNYGYT | TRBJ1-2 | TRBV7-2
ASSSREFSNQPQH | TRBJ1-5 | TRBV6-2/TRBV6-3
ASKQLGPRETQY | TRBJ2-5 | TRBV28
ASSFDRGRSAEQY | TRBJ2-7 | TRBV7-2
AWSPSDRFGEAF | TRBJ1-1 | TRBV30
ASTIQGEGLGEQF | TRBJ2-1 | TRBV28
ASSAGRGSGNTIY | TRBJ1-3 | TRBV7-2
ASSPRLGSAGELF | TRBJ2-2 | TRBV7-2
SAREGLVGQF | TRBJ2-1 | TRBV20-1
ASSQRQGGYEQY | TRBJ2-7 | TRBV2
SATFWGGRSYNEQF | TRBJ2-1 | TRBV20-1